This T cell receptor (beta chain) originates from a study of Graves' ophthalmopathy and Graves' hyperthyroidism. Whole-study results and caveats: Blood repertoires reportedly contained most expanded thyroid clonotypes above 0.001 frequency.

Moderate-to-severe activity, CAS ≥3, NOSPECS ≥4 and duration under 3 months were recorded for donors with ophthalmopathy. Germline V lookup: CDR1 LNHDA, CDR2 SQIVND (reference sequence). The V and J ends lost 4 bases and 9 bases respectively, with 13 bases between them. The CDR3 is 14 amino acids. The sequenced template was RNA, covering the TCR beta CDR3 region. HTBI primers primed a first-round RT-PCR, and a second-round multiplex PCR followed. TCRdb passed the multiplex PCR reads through MiXCR, listing each CDR3 protein once. The table lists 300,000 to 400,000 distinct CDR3 sequences, roughly 15% of them singletons. This clonotype was recorded many times. The antigen is unknown.

The chain combines TRBV19 with TRBJ1-6; the D gene is possibly TRBD1 (5 bases). Sample: peripheral blood. The sequence derives from an adult man with Graves' ophthalmopathy. In DNA form, the CDR3 reads TGTGCCAGTAGTACCGGGACTGGGAGTTCACCCCTCCACTTT. Translating it yields CASSTGTGSSPLHF. Drawing the rest from reference TRBV19 and TRBJ1-6, the complete variable domain is DGGITQSPKYLFRKEGQNVTLSCEQNLNHDAMYWYRQDPGQGLRLIYYSQIVNDFQKGDIAEGYSVSREKKESFPLTVTSAQKNPTAFYLCASSTGTGSSPLHFGNGTRLTVT.